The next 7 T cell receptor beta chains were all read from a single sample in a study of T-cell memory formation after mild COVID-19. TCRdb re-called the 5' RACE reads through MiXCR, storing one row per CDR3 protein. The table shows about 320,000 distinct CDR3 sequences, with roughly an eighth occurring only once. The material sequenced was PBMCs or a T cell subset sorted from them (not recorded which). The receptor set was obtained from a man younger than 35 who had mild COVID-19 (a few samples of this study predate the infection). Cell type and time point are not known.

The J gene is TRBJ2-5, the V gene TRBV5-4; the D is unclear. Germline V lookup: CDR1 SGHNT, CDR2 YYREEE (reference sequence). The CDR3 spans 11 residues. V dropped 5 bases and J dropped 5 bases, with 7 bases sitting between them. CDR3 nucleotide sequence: TGTGCCAGCAGAGTTGAGGAGACCCAGTACTTC. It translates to CASRVEETQYF.

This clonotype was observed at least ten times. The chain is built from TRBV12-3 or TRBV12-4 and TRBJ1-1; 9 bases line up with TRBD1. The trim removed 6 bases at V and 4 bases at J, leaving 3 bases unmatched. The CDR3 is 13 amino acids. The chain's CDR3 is CASSTGQGTEAFF. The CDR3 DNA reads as TGTGCCAGCAGCACGGGACAGGGCACTGAAGCTTTCTTT.

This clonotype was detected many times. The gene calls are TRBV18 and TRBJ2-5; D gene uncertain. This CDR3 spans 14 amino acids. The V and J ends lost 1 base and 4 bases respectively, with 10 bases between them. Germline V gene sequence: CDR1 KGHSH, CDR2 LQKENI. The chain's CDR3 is CASSPQFFRETQYF. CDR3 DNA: TGTGCCAGCTCACCACAGTTTTTCCGAGAGACCCAGTACTTC.

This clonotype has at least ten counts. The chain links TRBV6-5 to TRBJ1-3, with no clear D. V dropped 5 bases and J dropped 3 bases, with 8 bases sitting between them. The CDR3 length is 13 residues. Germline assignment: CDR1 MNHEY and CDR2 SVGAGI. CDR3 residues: CASSPEVGNTIYF. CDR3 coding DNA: TGTGCCAGCAGTCCAGAAGTTGGAAACACCATATATTTT.

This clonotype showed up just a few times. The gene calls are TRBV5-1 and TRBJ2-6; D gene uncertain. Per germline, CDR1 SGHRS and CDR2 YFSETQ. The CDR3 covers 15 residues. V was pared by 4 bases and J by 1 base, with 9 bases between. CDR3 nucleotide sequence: TGCGCCAGCAGCCCCAGCGTGTCTGGGGCCAACGTCCTGACTTTC. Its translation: CASSPSVSGANVLTF. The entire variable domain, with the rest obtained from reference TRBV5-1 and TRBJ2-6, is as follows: KAGVTQTPRYLIKTRGQQVTLSCSPISGHRSVSWYQQTPGQGLQFLFEYFSETQRNKGNFPGRFSGRQFSNSRSEMNVSTLELGDSALYLCASSPSVSGANVLTFGAGSRLTVL.

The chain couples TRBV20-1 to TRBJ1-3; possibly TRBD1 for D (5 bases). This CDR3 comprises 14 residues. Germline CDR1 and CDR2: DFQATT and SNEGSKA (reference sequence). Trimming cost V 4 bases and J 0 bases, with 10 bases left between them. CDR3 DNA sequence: TGCAGTGCTAAGGGCGGGGCCTCTGGAAACACCATATATTTT. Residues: CSAKGGASGNTIYF.

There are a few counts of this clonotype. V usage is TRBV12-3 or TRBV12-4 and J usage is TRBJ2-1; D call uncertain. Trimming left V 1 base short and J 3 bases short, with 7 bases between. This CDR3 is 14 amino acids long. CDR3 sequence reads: CASSLGNYYNEQFF. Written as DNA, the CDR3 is TGTGCCAGCAGTTTAGGTAACTACTACAATGAGCAGTTCTTC.